This note documents a single T cell receptor beta chain sequence. The data stem from a study of blood T cell repertoires in COVID-19. Study summary: From the United States, Italy and Spain came samples of acute and convalescent COVID-19. PBMCs, B-cell-depleted T cells, or T cells provided the cDNA or gDNA that made up the material.

TCRdb's copy holds only in-frame clones and misses some; the assay was immunoSEQ multiplex PCR. This table holds roughly 100,000 clones, around four fifths found once. Sample: peripheral blood. The TCR comes from a human donor in a cohort sampled during active COVID-19.

Written as DNA, the CDR3 is TGCGCCAGCAGCAAGGAGGGTTTGGAGACCCAGTACTTC. Translation gives CASSKEGLETQYF. V usage is TRBV5-1 and J usage is TRBJ2-5; D may be TRBD2 (6 bases). This CDR3 is built from 13 residues. The germline V and J ends were trimmed by 4 bases and 5 bases, with 12 bases remaining between them. Germline CDR1 and CDR2: SGHRS and YFSETQ.